This TCR beta chain originates from a study of T cell clonality in common variable immunodeficiency. This clone was counted at least ten times. Clones were sequenced by immunoSEQ multiplex PCR, and TCRdb holds only the in-frame ones, with some missing. The repertoire yields approximately 44,000 clones, none seen only once; the top ten contain approximately 2.9%. The receptor was derived from a person between 18 and 75 years old in good health. The specimen was peripheral blood mononuclear cells.

The CDR3 sequence: CASSTGSTSGEQYF. The CDR3 bases that were read are TGTGCCAGCAGCACTGGATCAACCTCAGGCGAG. V and J are TRBV5-4 and TRBJ2-7; D is uncertain. Read coverage stops 3 residues before the CDR3 terminus; the germline J gene supplies the remainder. CDR3 size: 14 residues. V lost 4 bases, J lost 6 bases, and 17 bases lay in between. Germline V gives CDR1 SGHNT, CDR2 YYREEE (reference sequence).